This entry lists 11 T cell receptor beta chains sequenced from one sample in a study of early T cells in non-severe SARS-CoV-2 infection. TCRdb reprocessed the 5' RACE reads via MiXCR and lists one record per CDR3 protein. The sample lists around 70,000 distinct CDR3 sequences, more than 10% occurring once. The sequencing input was whole blood. These receptors were obtained from an adult who was a healthcare worker with PCR-confirmed SARS-CoV-2 infection or an uninfected control (not recorded which).

The rearrangement joins TRBV5-5 to TRBJ1-5; D remains unclear. CDR1 and CDR2 from the germline V gene are SGHKS and YYEKEE (reference sequence). V was trimmed by 4 bases and J by 0 bases, leaving 17 bases between them. The CDR3 loop spans 17 amino acids. CDR3 region: CASSPTYRPISNQPQHF. CDR3 bases: TGTGCCAGCAGCCCCACGTATCGACCGATTAGCAATCAGCCCCAGCATTTT. The full variable domain, completed using reference TRBV5-5 and TRBJ1-5, is DAGVTQSPTHLIKTRGQQVTLRCSPISGHKSVSWYQQVLGQGPQFIFQYYEKEERGRGNFPDRFSARQFPNYSSELNVNALLLGDSALYLCASSPTYRPISNQPQHFGDGTRLSIL.

This clonotype occurred many times. The chain couples TRBV2 to TRBJ1-1; D might be TRBD1 (6 bases). Trimming removed 7 bases at V and 10 bases at J, with 16 bases between. The CDR3 sequence is 12 residues long. CDR1 SNHLY and CDR2 FYNNEI come from the germline V gene. The CDR3 reads CASNLRGVAAFF. The DNA of the CDR3 is TGTGCCAGCAACCTAAGGGGGGTAGCAGCTTTCTTT.

The V call is TRBV29-1, the J call TRBJ2-5; D remains unclear. Germline V gene data show CDR1 as SQVTM and CDR2 as ANQGSEA. This CDR3 spans 10 amino acids. Trimming pared 5 bases from V and 2 bases from J, leaving 3 bases between. CDR3 sequence reads: CSVYQETQYF. DNA of the CDR3: TGCAGCGTTTATCAAGAGACCCAGTACTTC.

This clonotype came up many times. The chain has TRBV20-1 and TRBJ2-7; 9 bases fit TRBD2. CDR1 is DFQATT and CDR2 is SNEGSKA in the germline V gene (reference sequence). J was trimmed by 3 bases and V by 6 bases; bases with no gene match: 6. The CDR3 extends over 13 amino acids. The CDR3 protein is CSATGTSLYEQYF. The CDR3, as DNA: TGCAGTGCAACCGGGACTAGCCTCTACGAGCAGTACTTC.

This clonotype was recorded at least ten times. The chain joins TRBV7-8 to TRBJ1-5, with D perhaps matching TRBD1 (5 bases). V dropped 0 bases and J dropped 4 bases, with 13 bases sitting between them. The germline gives CDR1 SGHVS, CDR2 FQNEAQ. The CDR3 has 16 amino acids. The CDR3 protein is CASSLARRGINQPQHF. The CDR3 nucleotides read TGTGCCAGCAGCTTAGCGCGTCGGGGCATAAATCAGCCCCAGCATTTT.

In this sample, this clonotype turned up a few times. This chain connects TRBV7-9 to TRBJ2-1; 12 bases align to TRBD2. Germline V gene lookup returns CDR1 SEHNR and CDR2 FQNEAQ (reference sequence). V dropped 4 bases and J dropped 10; count of bases not matched to a gene: 11. The CDR3 covers 16 residues. DNA for the CDR3: TGTGCCAGCAGCTCCCAGACTAGCGGGAGTTCTGGGGAGCAGTTCTTC. It is translated as CASSSQTSGSSGEQFF.

This clonotype showed up many times. This rearrangement joins TRBV9 to TRBJ1-1; no clear D gene. Trimming shortened V by 3 bases and J by 3 bases, and 12 bases separated the two germline ends. Per germline, CDR1 SGDLS and CDR2 YYNGEE. The CDR3 is made up of 14 amino acids. CDR3 sequence (DNA): TGTGCCAGCAGCGCGCAGGTTGGGGACACTGAAGCTTTCTTT. It codes for CASSAQVGDTEAFF.

The chain combines TRBV12-3 or TRBV12-4 with TRBJ2-7, with D perhaps TRBD1 or TRBD2 (5 bases each). The CDR3 contains 14 residues. V lost 7 bases, J lost 0 bases, and 13 bases lay in between. CDR3 nucleotide sequence: TGTGCCAGCACCCTCGTGGGGGTCTCCTACGAGCAGTACTTC. This sequence encodes CASTLVGVSYEQYF.

This clonotype came up many times. The chain is built from TRBV29-1 and TRBJ2-1; the D is unclear. The CDR3 loop spans 13 amino acids. The V gene lost 4 bases and the J gene lost 0 bases, with 7 bases spanning the gap. From germline, CDR1 is SQVTM and CDR2 ANQGSEA. The CDR3 bases are TGCAGCGTTGGGGGTACCTCCTACAATGAGCAGTTCTTC. Protein: CSVGGTSYNEQFF.

The sample holds one count of this clonotype. The chain couples TRBV19 to TRBJ1-1; D remains unclear. The CDR3 sequence is 13 residues long. V lost 4 bases and J lost 7, with 13 bases in between. CDR1 is LNHDA and CDR2 is SQIVND in the germline V gene (reference sequence). The CDR3 DNA sequence: TGTGCCAGTAGTACCCGGGAGGCGATTGAAGCTTTCTTT. It is translated as CASSTREAIEAFF. Full variable domain (remainder filled in from reference TRBV19 and TRBJ1-1): DGGITQSPKYLFRKEGQNVTLSCEQNLNHDAMYWYRQDPGQGLRLIYYSQIVNDFQKGDIAEGYSVSREKKESFPLTVTSAQKNPTAFYLCASSTREAIEAFFGQGTRLTVV.

This clonotype was detected many times. CDR3 DNA: TGTGCCAGCAGCTTAATAGGCAGAACAGATACGCAGTATTTT. Translation gives CASSLIGRTDTQYF. The V call is TRBV7-3, the J call TRBJ2-3; no clear D. The CDR3 has 14 amino acids. The V gene lost 1 base and the J gene lost 3 bases, with 8 bases spanning the gap. Germline V gene lookup returns CDR1 SGHTA and CDR2 FQGTGA.